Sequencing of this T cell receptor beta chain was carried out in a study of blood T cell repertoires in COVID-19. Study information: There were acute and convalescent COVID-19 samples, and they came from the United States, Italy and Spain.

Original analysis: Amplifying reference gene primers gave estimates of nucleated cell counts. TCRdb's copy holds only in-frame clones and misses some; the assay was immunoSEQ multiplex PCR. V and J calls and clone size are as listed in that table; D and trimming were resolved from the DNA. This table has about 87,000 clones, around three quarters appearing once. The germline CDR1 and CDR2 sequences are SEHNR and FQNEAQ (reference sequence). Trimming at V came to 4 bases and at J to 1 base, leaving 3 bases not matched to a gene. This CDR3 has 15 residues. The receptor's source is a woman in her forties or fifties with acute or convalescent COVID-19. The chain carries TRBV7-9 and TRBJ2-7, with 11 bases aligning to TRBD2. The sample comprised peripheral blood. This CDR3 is CASSSGLAESYEQYF. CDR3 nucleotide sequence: TGTGCCAGCAGCTCGGGACTAGCGGAATCCTACGAGCAGTACTTC.